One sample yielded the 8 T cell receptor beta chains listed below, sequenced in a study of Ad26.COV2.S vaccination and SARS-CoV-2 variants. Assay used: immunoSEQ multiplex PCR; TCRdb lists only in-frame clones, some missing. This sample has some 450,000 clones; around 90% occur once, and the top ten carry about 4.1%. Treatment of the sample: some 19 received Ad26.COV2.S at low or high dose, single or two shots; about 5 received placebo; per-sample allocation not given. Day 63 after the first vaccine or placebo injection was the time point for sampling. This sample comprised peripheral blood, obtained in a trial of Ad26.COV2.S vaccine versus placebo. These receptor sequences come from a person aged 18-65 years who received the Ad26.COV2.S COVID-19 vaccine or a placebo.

CDR3 in amino acids: CASSTHRTGNSYEQYF. DNA of the CDR3: TGTGCCAGTAGTACCCACCGGACAGGAAATTCCTACGAGCAGTACTTC. V and J are TRBV19 and TRBJ2-7; the match to TRBD1 covers 7 bases. Germline V gene lookup returns CDR1 LNHDA and CDR2 SQIVND (reference sequence). Unmatched junction bases numbered 10, after V lost 4 bases and J lost 1 base. CDR3 size: 16 residues.

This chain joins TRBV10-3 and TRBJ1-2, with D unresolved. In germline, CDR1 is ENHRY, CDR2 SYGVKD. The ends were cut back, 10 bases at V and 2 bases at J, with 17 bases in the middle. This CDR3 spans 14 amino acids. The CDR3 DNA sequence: TGTGCCACCTTTAGTCGCGACGGGAACTATGGCTACACCTTC. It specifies CATFSRDGNYGYTF.

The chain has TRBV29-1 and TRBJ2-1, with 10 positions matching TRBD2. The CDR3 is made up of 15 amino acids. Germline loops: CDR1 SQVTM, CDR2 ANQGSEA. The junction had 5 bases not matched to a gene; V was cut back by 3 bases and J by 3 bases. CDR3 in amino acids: CSVDPASGSYNEQFF. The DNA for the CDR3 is TGCAGCGTTGACCCAGCTAGCGGGAGCTACAATGAGCAGTTCTTC.

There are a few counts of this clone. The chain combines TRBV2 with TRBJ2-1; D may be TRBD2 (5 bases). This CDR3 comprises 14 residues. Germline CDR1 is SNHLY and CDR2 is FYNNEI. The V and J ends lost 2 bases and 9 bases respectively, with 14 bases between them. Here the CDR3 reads CASSERTGAAEQFF. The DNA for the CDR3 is TGTGCCAGCAGTGAAAGGACCGGAGCGGCTGAGCAGTTCTTC.

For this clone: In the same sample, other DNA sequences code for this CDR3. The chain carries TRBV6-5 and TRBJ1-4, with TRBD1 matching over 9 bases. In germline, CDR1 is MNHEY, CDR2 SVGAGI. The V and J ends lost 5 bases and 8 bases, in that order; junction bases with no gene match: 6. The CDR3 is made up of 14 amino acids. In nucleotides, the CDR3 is TGTGCCAGCAGTCCGGGACAGGGATGGGAAAAACTGTTTTTT. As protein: CASSPGQGWEKLFF.

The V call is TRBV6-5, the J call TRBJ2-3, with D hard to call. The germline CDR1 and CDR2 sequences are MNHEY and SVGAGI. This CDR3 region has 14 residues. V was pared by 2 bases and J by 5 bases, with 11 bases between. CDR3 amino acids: CASSYNGFGDTQYF. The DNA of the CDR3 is TGTGCCAGCAGTTACAATGGGTTTGGAGATACGCAGTATTTT.

The CDR3, as DNA: TGTGCCAGCAATCCGGTCAGGGAAGAGACCCAGTACTTC. This codes for CASNPVREETQYF. The chain has TRBV2 and TRBJ2-5, with D possibly being TRBD1 (5 bases). The CDR3 extends over 13 amino acids. The germline gives CDR1 SNHLY, CDR2 FYNNEI. V was cut by 7 bases and J by 3 bases, with 12 bases left in between.

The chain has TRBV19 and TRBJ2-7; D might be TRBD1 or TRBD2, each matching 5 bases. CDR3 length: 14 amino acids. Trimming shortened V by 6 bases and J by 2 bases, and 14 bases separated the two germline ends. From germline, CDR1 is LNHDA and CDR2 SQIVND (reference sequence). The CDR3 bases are TGTGCCAGTAGCGTCCGGGACGCCACCTACGAGCAGTACTTC. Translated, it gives CASSVRDATYEQYF.